This TCR beta chain is drawn from a study of blood T cell repertoires in COVID-19. The repertoire was sequenced with immunoSEQ multiplex PCR; TCRdb's copy has only in-frame clones and lacks some. The data show around 200,000 clones, 88% seen once. This CDR3 has 17 residues. V lost 5 bases, J lost 7 bases, and 14 bases stayed unmatched. Germline V gene data show CDR1 as SGHAT and CDR2 as FQNNGV. The chain uses TRBV11-2 and TRBJ2-2; TRBD1 aligns across 9 bases. Sequencing input: peripheral blood. The sequence was collected from a man in his thirties or forties with acute or convalescent COVID-19. The CDR3 protein is CASSRDGTGLRGGELFF. The CDR3 bases are TGTGCCAGCAGCCGAGACGGGACAGGGTTACGTGGCGGGGAGCTGTTTTTT.